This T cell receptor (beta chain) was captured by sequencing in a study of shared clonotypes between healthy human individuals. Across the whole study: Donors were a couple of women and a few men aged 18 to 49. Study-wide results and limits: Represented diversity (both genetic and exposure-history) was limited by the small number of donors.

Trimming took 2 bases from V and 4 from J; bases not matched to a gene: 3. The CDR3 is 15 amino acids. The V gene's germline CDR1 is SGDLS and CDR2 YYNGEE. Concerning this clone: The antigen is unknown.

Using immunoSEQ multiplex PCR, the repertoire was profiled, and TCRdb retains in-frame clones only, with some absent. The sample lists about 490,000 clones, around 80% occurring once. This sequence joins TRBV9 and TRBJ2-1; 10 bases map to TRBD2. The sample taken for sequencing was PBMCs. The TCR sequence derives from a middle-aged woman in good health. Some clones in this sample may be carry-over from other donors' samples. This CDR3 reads CASSVSSGGYNEQFF. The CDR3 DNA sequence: TGTGCCAGCAGCGTGTCTAGCGGGGGTTACAATGAGCAGTTCTTC.